A single sample gave rise to the 10 T cell receptor beta chains below, sequenced in a study of blood T cell repertoires in COVID-19. Sequencing used immunoSEQ multiplex PCR; TCRdb keeps in-frame clones, though not all of them. This sample has 260,000 or so clones; roughly 76% occur once, and the top ten carry 6.5% to 8.5%. The sequenced sample consisted of peripheral blood. The receptors were gathered from a woman older than 75 with COVID-19, enrolled during active disease.

The V call is TRBV28, the J call TRBJ1-2; tentatively, D is TRBD1 (5 bases). The V end lost 9 bases, the J end lost 1 base, and 15 bases lay between the germline ends. Germline CDR1 reads MDHEN; CDR2 reads SYDVKM. This CDR3 region has 14 residues. CDR3 nucleotide sequence: TGTGCCAGTCAATATATCGGGGGTAACTATGGCTACACCTTC. Residues: CASQYIGGNYGYTF.

Only one count was recorded for this clone. The chain carries TRBV6-2 or TRBV6-3 and TRBJ2-3, with D possibly TRBD1 on 5 matching bases. CDR3 length equals 16 residues. Trimming removed 2 bases at V and 3 bases at J, with 15 bases between. CDR1 MNHEY and CDR2 SVGEGT come from the germline V gene. As DNA, the CDR3 is TGTGCCAGCAGTTACGCGGCAGGGAAGGGTACAGATACGCAGTATTTT. Translation gives CASSYAAGKGTDTQYF.

V is TRBV29-1 and J is TRBJ1-2; 11 positions match TRBD1. Germline trimming cut 7 bases from V and 8 bases from J; bases unmatched to any gene: 6. The CDR3 covers 12 residues. Germline V CDR1 and CDR2: SQVTM, ANQGSEA. The CDR3 reads CSAGQGDGGYTF. CDR3 coding DNA: TGCAGCGCGGGACAGGGGGATGGCGGCTACACCTTC.

This clone turned up a few times. The V and J genes are TRBV5-1 and TRBJ2-1; 7 bases agree with TRBD1. This CDR3 spans 15 amino acids. Germline assignment: CDR1 SGHRS and CDR2 YFSETQ. Losses at the gene ends were 6 bases for V and 5 bases for J; bases not matched to a gene: 11. The CDR3 is CASKNQGQADNEQFF. In DNA form, the CDR3 reads TGCGCCAGCAAAAACCAAGGACAGGCTGACAATGAGCAGTTCTTC.

This sequence joins TRBV3-1 (or the pseudogene TRBV3-2) and TRBJ1-2; 7 bases agree with TRBD1. Losses at the gene ends were 2 bases for V and 0 bases for J; bases not matched to a gene: 12. Germline loops: CDR1 LGHDT, CDR2 YNNKEL (reference sequence). CDR3 length equals 18 residues. The chain's CDR3 is CASSQFAITGDANYGYTF. The CDR3, as DNA: TGTGCCAGCAGCCAATTCGCTATAACAGGGGACGCTAACTATGGCTACACCTTC.

V and J are TRBV2 and TRBJ2-2; TRBD1 aligns across 7 bases. Trimming took 5 bases from V and 5 from J; bases not matched to a gene: 2. This CDR3 comprises 13 residues. In germline, CDR1 is SNHLY, CDR2 FYNNEI. The CDR3 reads CASSTQGTGELFF. The CDR3 nucleotides are TGTGCCAGCAGTACACAGGGGACCGGGGAGCTGTTTTTT.

The chain carries TRBV2 and TRBJ1-5; weak D call: TRBD1 (6 bases). This CDR3 comprises 14 residues. Germline values: CDR1 SNHLY, CDR2 FYNNEI. V lost 6 bases to trimming and J lost 7 bases, with 16 bases between them. CDR3 residues: CASSQGGREQPQHF. CDR3 bases: TGTGCCAGCAGCCAAGGGGGAAGGGAGCAGCCCCAGCATTTT.

This sequence joins TRBV7-8 and TRBJ2-5; 10 bases are shared with TRBD2. Looked up from germline, CDR1 is SGHVS and CDR2 is FQNEAQ. The ends lost 6 bases at V and 4 bases at J; junction bases unmatched: 14. The CDR3 sequence is 17 residues long. Here the CDR3 DNA reads TGTGCCAGCAGACAAGGAGGCAGCGGGAGGGTTCTAGAGACCCAGTACTTC. Translating it yields CASRQGGSGRVLETQYF.

In this sample, this clone turned up once. The chain uses TRBV7-9 and TRBJ2-7, with TRBD2 matching 8 bases. V gave up 5 bases and J gave up 0 bases; unmatched junction bases: 9. Germline-derived CDR1 and CDR2 are SEHNR and FQNEAQ (reference sequence). The CDR3 contains 16 residues. CDR3 DNA: TGTGCCAGCAGCGCGGCTGTAGCGGGGTACTCCTACGAGCAGTACTTC. Protein product: CASSAAVAGYSYEQYF. Using reference TRBV7-9 and TRBJ2-7 for the parts outside the CDR3, the full variable domain is DTGVSQNPRHKITKRGQNVTFRCDPISEHNRLYWYRQTLGQGPEFLTYFQNEAQLEKSRLLSDRFSAERPKGSFSTLEIQRTEQGDSAMYLCASSAAVAGYSYEQYFGPGTRLTVT.

This sequence joins TRBV7-2 and TRBJ1-6, with 8 bases that match TRBD1. Germline loops: CDR1 SGHTA, CDR2 FQGNSA. This CDR3 is 14 amino acids long. J lost 13 bases, V lost 1 base, and 6 bases had no gene match. The CDR3 region has the DNA TGTGCCAGCAGCTTAGGGACAGGGAGTCGCCCCCTCCACTTT. This gives the protein CASSLGTGSRPLHF.